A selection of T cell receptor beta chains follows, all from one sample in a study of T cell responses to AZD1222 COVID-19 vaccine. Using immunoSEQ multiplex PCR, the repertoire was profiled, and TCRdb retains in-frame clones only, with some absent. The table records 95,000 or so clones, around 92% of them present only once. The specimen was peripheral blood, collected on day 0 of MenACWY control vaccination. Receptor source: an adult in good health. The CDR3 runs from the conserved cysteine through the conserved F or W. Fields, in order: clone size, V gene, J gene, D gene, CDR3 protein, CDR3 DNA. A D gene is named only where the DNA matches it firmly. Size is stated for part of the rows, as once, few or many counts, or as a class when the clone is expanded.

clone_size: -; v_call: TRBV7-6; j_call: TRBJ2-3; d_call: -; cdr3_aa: CASSLDPQVIGSTDTQYF; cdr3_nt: TGTGCCAGCAGCTTAGATCCCCAGGTGATAGGTAGCACAGATACGCAGTATTTT
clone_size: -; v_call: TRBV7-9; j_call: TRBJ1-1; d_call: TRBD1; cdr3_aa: CASSLDRRDTEAFF; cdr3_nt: TGTGCCAGCAGCTTGGACAGGAGGGACACTGAAGCTTTCTTT
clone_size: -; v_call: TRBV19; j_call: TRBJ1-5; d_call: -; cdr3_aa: CASSIGGNNQPQHF; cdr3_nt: TGTGCCAGTAGTATTGGGGGGAATAATCAGCCCCAGCATTTT
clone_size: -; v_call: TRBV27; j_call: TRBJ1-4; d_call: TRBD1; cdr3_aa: CASSRTGLNEKLFF; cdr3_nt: TGTGCCAGCAGTCGGACAGGGTTGAATGAAAAACTGTTTTTT
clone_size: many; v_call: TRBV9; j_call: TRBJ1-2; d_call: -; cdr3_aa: CASSPGYPKNYGYTF; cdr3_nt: TGTGCCAGCAGCCCAGGGTACCCTAAAAACTATGGCTACACCTTC
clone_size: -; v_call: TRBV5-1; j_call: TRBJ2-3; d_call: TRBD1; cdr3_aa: CASSTDREKDTQYF; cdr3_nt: TGCGCCAGCAGCACGGACAGGGAAAAAGATACGCAGTATTTT
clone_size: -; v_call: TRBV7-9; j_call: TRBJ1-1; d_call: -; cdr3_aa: CASRGMNTEAFF; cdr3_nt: TGTGCCAGCAGGGGGATGAACACTGAAGCTTTCTTT
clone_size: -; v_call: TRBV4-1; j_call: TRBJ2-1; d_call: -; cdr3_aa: CASSQEQYNEQFF; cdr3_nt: TGCGCCAGCAGCCAAGAACAGTACAATGAGCAGTTCTTC
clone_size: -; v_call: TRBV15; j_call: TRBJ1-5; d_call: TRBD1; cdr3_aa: CATSRARGVRQPQHF; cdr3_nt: TGTGCCACCAGCAGAGCCAGGGGGGTCCGTCAGCCCCAGCATTTT
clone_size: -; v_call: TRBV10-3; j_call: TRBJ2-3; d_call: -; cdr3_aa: CAISVGAGTQYF; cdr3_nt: TGTGCCATCAGTGTTGGGGCGGGTACGCAGTATTTT
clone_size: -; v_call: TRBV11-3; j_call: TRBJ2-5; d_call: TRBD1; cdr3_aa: CASSPDRAGETQYF; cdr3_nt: TGTGCCAGCAGCCCCGACAGGGCCGGCGAGACCCAGTACTTC
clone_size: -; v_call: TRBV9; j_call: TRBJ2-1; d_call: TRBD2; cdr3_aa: CASSLAGGLSHEQFF; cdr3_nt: TGTGCCAGCAGTCTAGCGGGGGGGCTGTCCCATGAGCAGTTCTTC
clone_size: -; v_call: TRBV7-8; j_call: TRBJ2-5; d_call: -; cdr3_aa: CASSFQETQYF; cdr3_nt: TGTGCCAGCAGCTTCCAAGAGACCCAGTACTTC
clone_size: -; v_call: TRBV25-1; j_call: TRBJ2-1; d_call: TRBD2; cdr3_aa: CASSPGLAGGRFF; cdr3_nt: TGTGCCAGCAGTCCCGGACTAGCGGGGGGTAGGTTCTTC
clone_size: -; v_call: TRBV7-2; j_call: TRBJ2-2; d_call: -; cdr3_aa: CASSLVQGTGELFF; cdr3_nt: TGTGCCAGCAGCTTAGTACAAGGAACCGGGGAGCTGTTTTTT
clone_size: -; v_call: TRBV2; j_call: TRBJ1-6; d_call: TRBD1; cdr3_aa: CASRYRGESPLHF; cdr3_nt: TGTGCCAGCAGATACAGGGGGGAGTCACCCCTCCACTTT
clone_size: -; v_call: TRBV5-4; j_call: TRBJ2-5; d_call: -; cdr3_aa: CASSRNRGRQETQYF; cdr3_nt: TGTGCCAGCAGCCGTAATCGCGGCAGGCAAGAGACCCAGTACTTC
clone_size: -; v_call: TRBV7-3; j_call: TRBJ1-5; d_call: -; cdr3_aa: CASSLGEVNQPQHF; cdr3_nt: TGTGCCAGCAGCTTAGGTGAGGTCAATCAGCCCCAGCATTTT
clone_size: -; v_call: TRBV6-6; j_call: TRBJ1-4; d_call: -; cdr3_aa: CASSPPSAKLNEKLFF; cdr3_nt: TGTGCCAGCAGTCCCCCCTCTGCGAAACTTAATGAAAAACTGTTTTTT
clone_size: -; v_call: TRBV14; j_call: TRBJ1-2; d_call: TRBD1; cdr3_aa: CASSPTGTGKFLVGGYTF; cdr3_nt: TGTGCCAGCAGCCCCACCGGGACAGGGAAATTTCTTGTCGGTGGCTACACCTTC
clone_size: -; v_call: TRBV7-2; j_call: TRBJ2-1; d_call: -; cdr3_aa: CASSLLVSYNEQFF; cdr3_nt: TGTGCCAGCAGCTTATTGGTATCCTACAATGAGCAGTTCTTC
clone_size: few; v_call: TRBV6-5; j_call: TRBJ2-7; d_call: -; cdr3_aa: CASSYGQSSYEQYF; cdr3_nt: TGTGCCAGCAGTTACGGACAGTCCTCCTACGAGCAGTACTTC
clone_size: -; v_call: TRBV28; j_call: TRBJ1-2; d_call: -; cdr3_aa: CASSLGGYGYTF; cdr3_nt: TGTGCCAGCAGTTTAGGGGGCTATGGCTACACCTTC
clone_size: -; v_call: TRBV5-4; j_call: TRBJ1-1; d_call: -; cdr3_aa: CASSLGENTEAFF; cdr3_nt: TGTGCCAGCAGCTTGGGAGAGAACACTGAAGCTTTCTTT
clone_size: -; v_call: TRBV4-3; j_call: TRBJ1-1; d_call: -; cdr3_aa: CASSQEIAVSEAFF; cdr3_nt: TGCGCCAGCAGCCAAGAGATTGCGGTTTCGGAAGCTTTCTTT
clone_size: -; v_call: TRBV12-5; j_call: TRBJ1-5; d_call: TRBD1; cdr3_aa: CASGLVPGQGYQPQHF; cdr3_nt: TGTGCTAGTGGTTTGGTTCCGGGACAGGGTTATCAGCCCCAGCATTTT
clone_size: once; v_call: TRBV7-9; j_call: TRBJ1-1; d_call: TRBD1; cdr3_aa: CASSLGDRVDTEAFF; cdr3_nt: TGTGCCAGCAGCTTGGGGGACAGGGTGGACACTGAAGCTTTCTTT
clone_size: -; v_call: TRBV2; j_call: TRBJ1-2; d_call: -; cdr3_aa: CASSEALLGGYTF; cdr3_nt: TGTGCCAGCAGTGAAGCGCTCCTAGGGGGCTACACCTTC
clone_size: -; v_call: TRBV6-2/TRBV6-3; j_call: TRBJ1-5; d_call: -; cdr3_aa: CASTPDEGPQHF; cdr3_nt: TGTGCCAGCACCCCTGATGAGGGGCCCCAGCATTTT
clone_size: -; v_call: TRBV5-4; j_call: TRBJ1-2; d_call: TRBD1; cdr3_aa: CASSLGQGAYGYGYTF; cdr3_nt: TGTGCCAGCAGCTTGGGCCAGGGGGCATACGGCTATGGCTACACCTTC
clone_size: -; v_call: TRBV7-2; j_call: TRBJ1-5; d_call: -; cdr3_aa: CASSLVERQPQHF; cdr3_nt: TGTGCCAGCAGCTTAGTTGAACGTCAGCCCCAGCATTTT
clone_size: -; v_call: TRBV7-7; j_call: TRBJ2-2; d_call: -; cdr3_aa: CASSRGDGRSNTGELFF; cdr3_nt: TGTGCCAGCAGCCGCGGGGACGGACGTTCGAACACCGGGGAGCTGTTTTTT
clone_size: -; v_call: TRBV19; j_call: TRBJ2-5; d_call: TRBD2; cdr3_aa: CASSPISGGARETQYF; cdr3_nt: TGTGCCAGTAGTCCTATTAGCGGGGGGGCCAGGGAGACCCAGTACTTC
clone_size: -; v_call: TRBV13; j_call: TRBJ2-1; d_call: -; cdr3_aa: CASSPEWGNEQFF; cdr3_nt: TGTGCCAGCAGCCCAGAGTGGGGCAATGAGCAGTTCTTC
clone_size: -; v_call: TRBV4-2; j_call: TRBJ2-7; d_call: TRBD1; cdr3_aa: CASSQVQGAGYEQYF; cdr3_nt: TGTGCCAGCAGCCAAGTGCAGGGGGCAGGTTACGAGCAGTACTTC
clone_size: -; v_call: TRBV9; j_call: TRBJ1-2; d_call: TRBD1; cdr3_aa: CASSVEGQGGGYTF; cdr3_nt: TGTGCCAGCAGCGTAGAGGGACAGGGGGGTGGCTACACCTTC
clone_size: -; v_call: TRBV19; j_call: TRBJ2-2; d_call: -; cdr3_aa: CASSIVVNGELFF; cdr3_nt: TGTGCCAGTAGTATCGTAGTGAACGGGGAGCTGTTTTTT
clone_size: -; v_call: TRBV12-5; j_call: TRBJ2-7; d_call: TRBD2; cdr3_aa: CASGPPGGSSYEQYF; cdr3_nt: TGTGCTAGTGGCCCACCGGGGGGAAGCTCCTACGAGCAGTACTTC
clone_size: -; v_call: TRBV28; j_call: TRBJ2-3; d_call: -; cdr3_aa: CASSQVTGTQYF; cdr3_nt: TGTGCCAGCAGTCAAGTCACAGGTACGCAGTATTTT
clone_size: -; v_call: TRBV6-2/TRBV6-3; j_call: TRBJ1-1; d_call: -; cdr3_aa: CASSNNLGDTEAFF; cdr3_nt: TGTGCCAGCAGCAACAATTTAGGGGACACTGAAGCTTTCTTT
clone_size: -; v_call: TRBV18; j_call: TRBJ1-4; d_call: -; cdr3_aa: CASSPNIATNEKLFF; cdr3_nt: TGTGCCAGCTCACCGAACATTGCAACTAATGAAAAACTGTTTTTT
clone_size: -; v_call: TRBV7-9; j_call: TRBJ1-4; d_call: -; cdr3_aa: CASSLDLREGSEKLFF; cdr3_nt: TGTGCCAGCAGCTTAGATCTGCGGGAAGGAAGTGAAAAACTGTTTTTT
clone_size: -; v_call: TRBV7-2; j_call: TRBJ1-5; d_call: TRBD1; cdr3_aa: CASSPSRRDRGSNQPQHF; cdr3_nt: TGTGCCAGCAGTCCGAGTCGCCGGGACAGGGGTAGCAATCAGCCCCAGCATTTT
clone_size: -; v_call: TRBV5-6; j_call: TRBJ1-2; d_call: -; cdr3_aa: CASSSQGEPYYGYTF; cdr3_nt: TGTGCCAGCAGCAGCCAGGGAGAGCCTTATTATGGCTACACCTTC
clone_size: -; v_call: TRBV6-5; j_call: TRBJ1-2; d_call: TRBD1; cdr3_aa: CASSSGQGSYGYTF; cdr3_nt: TGTGCCAGCAGCTCCGGACAGGGAAGCTATGGCTACACCTTC
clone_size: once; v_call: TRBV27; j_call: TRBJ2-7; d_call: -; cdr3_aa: CASRFLSSYEQYF; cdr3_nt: TGTGCCAGCCGGTTCTTGAGCTCCTACGAGCAGTACTTC
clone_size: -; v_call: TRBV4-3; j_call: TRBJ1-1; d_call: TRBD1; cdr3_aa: CASSQDYYQTGGTTEAFF; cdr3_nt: TGCGCCAGCAGCCAAGATTATTACCAGACAGGGGGAACAACTGAAGCTTTCTTT
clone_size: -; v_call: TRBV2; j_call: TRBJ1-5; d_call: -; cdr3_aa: CASSVGQPQHF; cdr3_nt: TGTGCCAGCAGTGTAGGTCAGCCCCAGCATTTT
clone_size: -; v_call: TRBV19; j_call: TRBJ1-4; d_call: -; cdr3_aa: CASSIGRESEKLFF; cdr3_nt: TGTGCCAGTAGTATAGGCAGGGAGAGTGAAAAACTGTTTTTT
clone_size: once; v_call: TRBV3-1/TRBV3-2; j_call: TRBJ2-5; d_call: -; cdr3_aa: CASSQDLGRETQYF; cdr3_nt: TGTGCCAGCAGCCAAGACCTAGGAAGGGAGACCCAGTACTTC
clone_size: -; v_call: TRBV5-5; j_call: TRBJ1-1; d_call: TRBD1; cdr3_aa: CASRGRDRGEAFF; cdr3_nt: TGTGCCAGCAGGGGCCGGGACAGGGGCGAAGCTTTCTTT
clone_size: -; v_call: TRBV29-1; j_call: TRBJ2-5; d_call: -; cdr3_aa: CSAALRQKETQYF; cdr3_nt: TGCAGCGCTGCCCTCAGACAGAAAGAGACCCAGTACTTC
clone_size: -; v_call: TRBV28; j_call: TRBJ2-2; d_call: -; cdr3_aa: CASSLSDWGRYTGELFF; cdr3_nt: TGTGCCAGCAGTTTATCTGACTGGGGCAGATACACCGGGGAGCTGTTTTTT
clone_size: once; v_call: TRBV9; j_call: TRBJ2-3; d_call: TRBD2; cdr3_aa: CASSAGLAGGPITDTQYF; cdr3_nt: TGTGCCAGCAGCGCGGGACTAGCGGGGGGCCCCATCACAGATACGCAGTATTTT